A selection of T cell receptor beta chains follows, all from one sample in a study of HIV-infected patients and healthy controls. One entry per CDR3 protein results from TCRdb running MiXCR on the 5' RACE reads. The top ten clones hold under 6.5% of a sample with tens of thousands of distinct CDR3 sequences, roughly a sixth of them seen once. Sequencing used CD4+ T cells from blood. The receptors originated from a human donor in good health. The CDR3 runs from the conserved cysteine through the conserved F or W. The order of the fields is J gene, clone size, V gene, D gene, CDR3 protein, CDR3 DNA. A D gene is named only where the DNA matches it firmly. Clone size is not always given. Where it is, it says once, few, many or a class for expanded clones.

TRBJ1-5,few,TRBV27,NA,CASSFGPHVGAQHF,TGTGCCAGCAGTTTCGGGCCCCATGTCGGGGCCCAGCATTTT
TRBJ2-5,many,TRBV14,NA,CASSPRGETQYF,TGTGCCAGCAGCCCGCGGGGAGAGACCCAGTACTTC
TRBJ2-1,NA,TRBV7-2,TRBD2,CASSLGLAGVLLDEQFF,TGTGCCAGCAGCTTGGGACTAGCGGGAGTTCTTTTGGATGAGCAGTTCTTC
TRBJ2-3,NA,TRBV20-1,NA,CSAEDAVIATDTQYF,TGCAGTGCTGAGGACGCGGTTATCGCCACAGATACGCAGTATTTT
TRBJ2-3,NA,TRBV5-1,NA,CASSRSDYPVTLDTQYF,TGCGCCAGCAGCAGGTCAGACTATCCCGTAACCCTAGATACGCAGTATTTT
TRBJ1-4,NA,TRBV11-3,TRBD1,CASSFGADRDEKLFF,TGTGCCAGCAGCTTTGGAGCGGACAGGGATGAAAAACTGTTTTTT
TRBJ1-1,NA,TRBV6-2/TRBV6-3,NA,CASSFSQNTEAFF,TGTGCCAGCAGTTTTTCACAGAACACTGAAGCTTTCTTT
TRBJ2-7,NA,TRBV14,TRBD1,CASSRDRGSYEQYF,TGTGCCAGCAGCCGGGACAGGGGTTCCTACGAGCAGTACTTC
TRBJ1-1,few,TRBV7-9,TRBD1,CASSIRDRDTEAFF,TGTGCCAGCAGCATACGGGACAGGGACACTGAAGCTTTCTTT
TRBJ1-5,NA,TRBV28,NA,CASSFRNAPQHF,TGTGCCAGCAGTTTTAGGAACGCGCCCCAGCATTTT
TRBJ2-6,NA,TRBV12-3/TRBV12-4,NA,CASTLALSGANVLTF,TGTGCCAGCACCCTGGCGCTCTCTGGGGCCAACGTCCTGACTTTC
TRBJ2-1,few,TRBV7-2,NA,CASTLGRDNEQFF,TGTGCCAGCACATTGGGCAGAGACAATGAGCAGTTCTTC
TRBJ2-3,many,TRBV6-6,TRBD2,CASSYKGGASGSPTDTQYF,TGTGCCAGCAGTTACAAGGGGGGGGCTAGCGGGAGCCCCACAGATACGCAGTATTTT
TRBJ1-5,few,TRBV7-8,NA,CASPVCSNQPQHF,TGTGCCAGCCCCGTCTGTAGCAATCAGCCCCAGCATTTT
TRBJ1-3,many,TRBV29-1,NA,CSALIPGNTIYF,TGCAGCGCCCTCATTCCTGGAAACACCATATATTTT
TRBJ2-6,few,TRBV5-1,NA,CASSGWWAYSGANVLTF,TGCGCCAGCAGCGGTTGGTGGGCCTACTCTGGGGCCAACGTCCTGACTTTC
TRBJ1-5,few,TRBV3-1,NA,CASSPLRSNQPQHF,TGTGCCAGCAGCCCTCTACGGTCAAATCAGCCCCAGCATTTT
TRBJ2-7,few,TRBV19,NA,CASSLQGIRYEQYF,TGTGCCAGTAGTTTGCAGGGGATTCGGTACGAGCAGTACTTC
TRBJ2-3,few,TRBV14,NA,CASSPGLDTQYF,TGTGCCAGCAGCCCCGGGTTAGATACGCAGTATTTT
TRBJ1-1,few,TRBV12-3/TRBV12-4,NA,CASSSPNRKNTEAFF,TGTGCCAGCAGTTCTCCCAACAGGAAGAACACTGAAGCTTTCTTT
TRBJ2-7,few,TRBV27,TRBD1,CASSLYRGAGEQYF,TGTGCCAGCAGTTTGTACAGGGGGGCGGGGGAGCAGTACTTC
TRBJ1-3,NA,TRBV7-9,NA,CASSSWPSGNTIYF,TGTGCCAGCAGCTCCTGGCCCTCTGGAAACACCATATATTTT
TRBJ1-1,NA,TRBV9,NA,CASSVVSQVMNTEAFF,TGTGCCAGCAGCGTAGTGTCCCAAGTAATGAACACTGAAGCTTTCTTT
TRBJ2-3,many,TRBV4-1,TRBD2,CASSRGLAGDADTQYF,TGCGCCAGCAGCCGGGGACTAGCGGGAGACGCAGATACGCAGTATTTT
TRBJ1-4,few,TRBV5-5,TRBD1,CASSLGQGYEKLFF,TGTGCCAGCAGCTTGGGACAGGGTTATGAAAAACTGTTTTTT
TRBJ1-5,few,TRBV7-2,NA,CASSLVSSGDSNQPQHF,TGTGCCAGCAGCTTAGTTAGCTCGGGCGATAGCAATCAGCCCCAGCATTTT
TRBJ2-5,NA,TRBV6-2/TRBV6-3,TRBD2,CASSYLADQQETQYF,TGTGCCAGCAGTTACCTAGCGGACCAACAAGAGACCCAGTACTTC
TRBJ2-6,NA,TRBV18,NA,CASSPVDVANVLTF,TGTGCCAGCTCACCAGTCGACGTGGCCAACGTCCTGACTTTC
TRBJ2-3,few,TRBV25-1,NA,CASRNGGPGVRGAPPDTQYF,TGTGCCAGCAGGAATGGCGGGCCGGGGGTACGCGGGGCCCCCCCAGATACGCAGTATTTT
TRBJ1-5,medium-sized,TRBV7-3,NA,CASSLGPNQPQHF,TGTGCCAGCAGCTTAGGGCCAAATCAGCCCCAGCATTTT
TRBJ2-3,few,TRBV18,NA,CASSPSGVTDTQYF,TGTGCCAGCTCACCGAGCGGAGTCACAGATACGCAGTATTTT
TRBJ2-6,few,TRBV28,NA,CASQASGANVLTF,TGTGCCAGCCAGGCCTCTGGGGCCAACGTCCTGACTTTC
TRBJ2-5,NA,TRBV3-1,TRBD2,CASSQGLAGGLNQETQYF,TGTGCCAGCAGCCAAGGTCTAGCGGGAGGGCTAAACCAAGAGACCCAGTACTTC
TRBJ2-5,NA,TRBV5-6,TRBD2,CASSGQSGGKETQYF,TGTGCCAGCAGCGGCCAGAGCGGGGGGAAAGAGACCCAGTACTTC
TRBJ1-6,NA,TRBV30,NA,CAWSVKGVNSPLHF,TGTGCCTGGAGTGTTAAAGGGGTCAATTCACCCCTCCACTTT
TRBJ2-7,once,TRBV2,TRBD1,CASRASGTGYEQYF,TGTGCCAGCAGGGCTTCCGGGACAGGGTACGAGCAGTACTTC
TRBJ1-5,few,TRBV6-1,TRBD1,CASSSTGGDNQPQHF,TGTGCCAGCAGTTCAACAGGGGGCGACAATCAGCCCCAGCATTTT
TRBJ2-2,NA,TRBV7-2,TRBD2,CASSFPSGRAGELFF,TGTGCCAGCAGCTTTCCTAGCGGGAGGGCCGGGGAGCTGTTTTTT
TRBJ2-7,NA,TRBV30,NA,CAWNGGTASYEQYF,TGTGCCTGGAACGGAGGGACAGCCTCCTACGAGCAGTACTTC
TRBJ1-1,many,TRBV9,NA,CASSVAPVNTEAFF,TGTGCCAGCAGCGTAGCCCCGGTTAACACTGAAGCTTTCTTT
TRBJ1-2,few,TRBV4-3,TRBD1,CASSLFGTGVGYTF,TGCGCCAGCAGCCTATTCGGGACAGGGGTCGGCTACACCTTC
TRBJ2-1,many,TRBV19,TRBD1,CASTQTGGHNEQFF,TGTGCCAGTACCCAGACAGGGGGCCACAATGAGCAGTTCTTC
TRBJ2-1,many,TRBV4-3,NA,CASSQDSLNEQFF,TGCGCCAGCAGCCAAGATTCGTTGAATGAGCAGTTCTTC
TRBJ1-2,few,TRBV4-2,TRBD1,CASSQPTGLSYGYTF,TGTGCCAGCAGCCAACCGACAGGGCTTAGCTATGGCTACACCTTC
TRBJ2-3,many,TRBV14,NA,CASSPGVDTQYF,TGTGCCAGCAGCCCTGGGGTGGATACGCAGTATTTT